The rows below give T cell receptor beta chains drawn from one sample of a study of shared clonotypes between healthy human individuals. Only in-frame clones appear in the TCRdb table, and some are missing; sequencing was by immunoSEQ multiplex PCR. This table holds about a million clones, around three quarters found once. Sequenced input: memory CD4+ T cells sorted from blood. The source is a man younger than 35 in good health. CDR3s include the opening cysteine and the closing phenylalanine or tryptophan.

v_call: TRBV5-1
j_call: TRBJ2-3
cdr3_aa: CASSLAGRTATDTQYF

v_call: TRBV29-1
j_call: TRBJ1-2
cdr3_aa: CSVEQGSGYTF

v_call: TRBV30
j_call: TRBJ2-7
cdr3_aa: CAWSVRGGTHEQYF

v_call: TRBV11-2
j_call: TRBJ2-2
cdr3_aa: CASSPRHDGAGELFF

v_call: TRBV4-1
j_call: TRBJ2-6
cdr3_aa: CASSHGDRDISGANVLTF

v_call: TRBV5-6
j_call: TRBJ2-7
cdr3_aa: CASSLDTFSYEQYF

v_call: TRBV12-5
j_call: TRBJ1-3
cdr3_aa: CASGLVPSRVLVGNTIYF

v_call: TRBV5-1
j_call: TRBJ2-5
cdr3_aa: CASSSTVGVQETQYF

v_call: TRBV7-9
j_call: TRBJ1-1
cdr3_aa: CASSLVSEGAFF

v_call: TRBV5-4
j_call: TRBJ2-1
cdr3_aa: CASSIQGPLNNEQFF

v_call: TRBV18
j_call: TRBJ2-2
cdr3_aa: CASSPNKDRELFF

v_call: TRBV7-2
j_call: TRBJ1-2
cdr3_aa: CASSLGRLYGYTF

v_call: TRBV2
j_call: TRBJ1-2
cdr3_aa: CASSEAQGQRNYGYTF

v_call: TRBV6-6
j_call: TRBJ1-5
cdr3_aa: CASSKDSNQPQHF

v_call: TRBV2
j_call: TRBJ1-4
cdr3_aa: CASSGVQGREKLFF

v_call: TRBV5-4
j_call: TRBJ2-7
cdr3_aa: CASSLGGTVAYEQYF

v_call: TRBV5-1
j_call: TRBJ1-1
cdr3_aa: CASSLDANGIEAFF

v_call: TRBV19
j_call: TRBJ1-2
cdr3_aa: CASSGPDRGLRGYTF

v_call: TRBV7-8
j_call: TRBJ2-3
cdr3_aa: CASSLGASGGRTDTQYF

v_call: TRBV12-5
j_call: TRBJ2-7
cdr3_aa: CASRTSGFGEQYF

v_call: TRBV4-3
j_call: TRBJ2-1
cdr3_aa: CASSQGPGGNGNEQFF

v_call: TRBV2
j_call: TRBJ1-2
cdr3_aa: CASSDDRADGYTF

v_call: TRBV4-1
j_call: TRBJ2-1
cdr3_aa: CASSQVFASGGLTYNEQFF

v_call: TRBV7-9
j_call: TRBJ2-1
cdr3_aa: CASSFLGTGSGNEQFF

v_call: TRBV7-2
j_call: TRBJ2-3
cdr3_aa: CASRLGRYPTDTQYF

v_call: TRBV6-1
j_call: TRBJ2-7
cdr3_aa: CASSTSGSTYEQYF

v_call: TRBV19
j_call: TRBJ2-1
cdr3_aa: CASSIGAGVKDEQFF

v_call: TRBV7-2
j_call: TRBJ2-5
cdr3_aa: CASSSRGRRLQETQYF

v_call: TRBV6-5
j_call: TRBJ1-2
cdr3_aa: CASRKQGTSYGYTF

v_call: TRBV6-6
j_call: TRBJ1-5
cdr3_aa: CASSREGIHQPQHF

v_call: TRBV25-1
j_call: TRBJ1-2
cdr3_aa: CASSEWAGGIYGYTF

v_call: TRBV7-8
j_call: TRBJ2-1
cdr3_aa: CASSLDRGQFF

v_call: TRBV7-9
j_call: TRBJ2-3
cdr3_aa: CASSLEGLADTQYF

v_call: TRBV19
j_call: TRBJ1-1
cdr3_aa: CASSRAGTEAFF

v_call: TRBV19
j_call: TRBJ2-5
cdr3_aa: CASSIFGGGPSRETQYF

v_call: TRBV7-8
j_call: TRBJ2-1
cdr3_aa: CASSLAGGRWNEQFF

v_call: TRBV2
j_call: TRBJ1-5
cdr3_aa: CASSDGAAGQPQHF